A single sample gave rise to the 3 T cell receptor beta chains below, sequenced in a study of cytomegalovirus exposure and HLA in healthy donors. PCR involved 60 Vbeta and 13 Jbeta primers. Produced via immunoSEQ multiplex PCR; TCRdb's table is partial and in-frame only. The sample yields over 150,000 clones, around 77% seen once. Sequencing was carried out using PBMCs. The receptors originated from a man aged 30 to 39 in good health and CMV-seropositive.

V and J are TRBV7-2 and TRBJ1-2, with D maybe TRBD1 (6 bases). Germline V lookup: CDR1 SGHTA, CDR2 FQGNSA. V lost 7 bases and J lost 6, with 15 bases in between. The CDR3 is made up of 13 amino acids. CDR3 sequence: CASTQGRGNGYTF. In DNA form, the CDR3 reads TGTGCCAGCACCCAGGGTAGGGGGAATGGCTACACCTTC. The full variable domain, in which reference TRBV7-2 and TRBJ1-2 provide the parts outside the CDR3, is GAGVSQSPSNKVTEKGKDVELRCDPISGHTALYWYRQSLGQGLEFLIYFQGNSAPDKSGLPSDRFSAERTGGSVSTLTIQRTQQEDSAVYLCASTQGRGNGYTFGSGTRLTVV.

The table lists this clone with a few counts. The chain joins TRBV5-1 to TRBJ2-7; 8 bases align to TRBD1. The CDR3 length is 14 residues. Per germline, CDR1 SGHRS and CDR2 YFSETQ. With V trimmed by 4 bases and J by 7 bases, 10 bases remained unmatched. CDR3 in amino acids: CASSLGQDRGEQYF. The CDR3 DNA reads TGCGCCAGCAGCCTGGGACAGGATCGAGGGGAGCAGTACTTC.

The rearrangement joins TRBV9 to TRBJ2-3; TRBD2 agrees at 12 bases. The J segment lost 0 bases and the V segment lost 7 bases, leaving 3 bases of the junction unmatched. Germline values: CDR1 SGDLS, CDR2 YYNGEE. This CDR3 comprises 15 residues. CDR3 DNA sequence: TGTGCCAGCGGACTAGCGGGGTCTAGCACAGATACGCAGTATTTT. It yields the protein CASGLAGSSTDTQYF.